One sample yielded the 22 T cell receptor beta chains listed below, sequenced in a study of T cells in Graves' hyperthyroidism and ophthalmopathy. RNA transcripts served as the template for amplifying TCR beta CDR3 regions. First-round RT-PCR of the TCR CDR3 relied on the HTBI primer set. One entry per CDR3 protein results from TCRdb running MiXCR on the multiplex PCR reads. In the table there are about 210,000 distinct CDR3 sequences, 15% to 20% of which are singletons. Sequencing was performed on blood. Receptors originate from a middle-aged man with Graves' hyperthyroidism.

The chain couples TRBV7-9 to TRBJ2-3; 10 nucleotides match TRBD2. This CDR3 comprises 18 residues. V trimming: 5 bases; J trimming: 1 base; junction bases outside the gene matches: 12. The germline CDR1 and CDR2 sequences are SEHNR and FQNEAQ (reference sequence). CDR3 in DNA: TGTGCCAGCAGCCGACGGACTAGCGGAGGGAGGGGCACAGATACGCAGTATTTT. Translation gives CASSRRTSGGRGTDTQYF.

In this sample, this clonotype turned up many times. The J gene is TRBJ2-1, the V gene TRBV30; D assignment may be TRBD1 or TRBD2 (5 bases each). Germline V lookup: CDR1 GTSNPN, CDR2 SVGIG (reference sequence). There are 17 residues in the CDR3. The germline V and J ends were trimmed by 4 bases and 3 bases, with 22 bases remaining between them. The CDR3 reads CAWNPKIRGRFYNEQFF. The CDR3 nucleotides read TGTGCCTGGAATCCTAAAATCCGGGGCCGTTTCTACAATGAGCAGTTCTTC.

The V call is TRBV28, the J call TRBJ1-1; tentative D call: TRBD1 (5 bases). The V end lost 3 bases, the J end lost 8 bases, and 19 bases lay between the germline ends. The V gene's germline CDR1 is MDHEN and CDR2 SYDVKM. The CDR3 covers 15 residues. The CDR3 spells CASSFIGHLGREAFF. The CDR3 bases are TGTGCCAGCAGTTTTATAGGACACCTGGGTCGGGAAGCTTTCTTT.

Ten or more counts support this clonotype. Germline and junction disagree at one end, which may indicate a read error. This chain joins TRBV2 and TRBJ2-5; D possibly corresponds to TRBD2 (7 bases). Germline CDR1 SNHLY, CDR2 FYNNEI. This CDR3 has 13 residues. In DNA, the CDR3 is TGTACCAGCAAGAGAAGGGGGGGGGAGACCCAGTACTTC. It specifies CTSKRRGGETQYF.

This clonotype appeared a single time. V is TRBV28 and J is TRBJ2-7, with 12 positions matching TRBD2. J lost 6 bases, V lost 4 bases, and 4 bases had no gene match. Germline V gives CDR1 MDHEN, CDR2 SYDVKM. This CDR3 contains 14 residues. The CDR3 sequence is CASSSLLAGGEQYF. The CDR3 DNA sequence: TGTGCCAGCAGTTCGCTACTAGCGGGAGGCGAGCAGTACTTC.

The chain links TRBV11-3 to TRBJ2-3, with D possibly being TRBD1 or TRBD2 (5 bases each). The CDR3 covers 13 residues. Germline loops: CDR1 SGHNT, CDR2 YENEEA. V lost 1 base, J lost 8 bases, and 10 bases lay in between. This CDR3 is CASSLAGAGTQYF. The DNA of the CDR3 is TGTGCCAGCAGCTTAGCCGGGGCAGGTACGCAGTATTTT.

This clonotype has a count of ten or more. The chain joins TRBV20-1 to TRBJ1-5; D gene uncertain. CDR3 length equals 15 residues. Germline lookup yields CDR1 DFQATT and CDR2 SNEGSKA (reference sequence). Trimming took off 6 bases at V and 0 bases at J, with 15 bases between the two ends. Here the CDR3 reads CSARRGHLSNQPQHF. For the CDR3, the DNA is TGCAGTGCCAGAAGAGGTCACCTTAGCAATCAGCCCCAGCATTTT.

This clonotype has a count of ten or more. This chain links TRBV30 with TRBJ1-1; maybe TRBD1 (6 bases). Germline-derived CDR1 and CDR2 are GTSNPN and SVGIG (reference sequence). The CDR3 is made up of 15 amino acids. Trimming pared 2 bases from V and 8 bases from J, leaving 21 bases between. The CDR3, as DNA: TGTGCCTGGAGTTCCTCCCGGACTAGAACAGGGGAAGCTTTCTTT. Amino acids: CAWSSSRTRTGEAFF.

Only a few counts were recorded for this clonotype. V is TRBV5-1 and J is TRBJ2-6, with a weak D call TRBD1 (5 bases). V lost 1 base and J 0 bases, leaving 8 bases between the germline ends. Per the germline V gene, CDR1 is SGHRS and CDR2 is YFSETQ. CDR3 length: 16 amino acids. The CDR3: CASSLRGGSGANVLTF. In nucleotides, the CDR3 is TGCGCCAGCAGCTTGAGGGGTGGCTCTGGGGCCAACGTCCTGACTTTC.

Many counts were recorded for this clonotype. V gene TRBV18 combines with J gene TRBJ2-3; D gene ambiguous. Germline V gene lookup returns CDR1 KGHSH and CDR2 LQKENI. V lost 1 base, J lost 6 bases, and 5 bases lay in between. The CDR3 sequence is 12 residues long. In DNA form, the CDR3 reads TGTGCCAGCTCACCACGTTCCGATACGCAGTATTTT. Its protein is CASSPRSDTQYF.

This clonotype was counted ten times or more. This chain links TRBV7-2 with TRBJ2-3, with TRBD2 identical over 12 bases. CDR1 SGHTA and CDR2 FQGNSA come from the germline V gene. The CDR3 totals 19 residues. The ends lost 4 bases at V and 0 bases at J; junction bases unmatched: 11. CDR3 in amino acids: CASSSPTSGRGTSTDTQYF. DNA of the CDR3: TGTGCCAGCAGCTCACCGACTAGCGGGAGAGGGACTAGCACAGATACGCAGTATTTT.

This clonotype has a handful of counts. The V and J genes are TRBV24-1 and TRBJ2-3; D remains ambiguous. V lost 5 bases to trimming and J lost 6 bases, with 17 bases between them. Looked up from germline, CDR1 is KGHDR and CDR2 is SFDVKD. This CDR3 has 15 residues. In nucleotides, the CDR3 is TGTGCCACCAGTGCCCCGGACGCCTATTCGGATACGCAGTATTTT. It encodes CATSAPDAYSDTQYF.

The chain is built from TRBV10-3 and TRBJ1-5; perhaps TRBD1 as D (6 bases). Trimming removed 10 bases at V and 3 bases at J, with 13 bases between. The CDR3 spans 13 residues. Germline V gene lookup returns CDR1 ENHRY and CDR2 SYGVKD. The CDR3 here is CASARDTNQPQHF. CDR3 DNA sequence: TGTGCCAGTGCCCGGGACACCAATCAGCCCCAGCATTTT.

This clonotype was observed at least ten times. The chain joins TRBV2 to TRBJ1-1, with D perhaps matching TRBD1 (6 bases). CDR3 length: 13 amino acids. Germline CDR1 is SNHLY and CDR2 is FYNNEI. V gave up 6 bases and J gave up 6 bases, with 14 bases separating them. CDR3 sequence: CASRDGGGAEAFF. Here the CDR3 DNA reads TGTGCCAGCAGGGACGGAGGGGGGGCTGAAGCTTTCTTT. The whole variable domain, remainder taken from reference TRBV2 and TRBJ1-1, is EPEVTQTPSHQVTQMGQEVILRCVPISNHLYFYWYRQILGQKVEFLVSFYNNEISEKSEIFDDQFSVERPDGSNFTLKIRSTKLEDSAMYFCASRDGGGAEAFFGQGTRLTVV.

This clonotype has a count of ten or more. This chain links TRBV20-1 with TRBJ1-1; D remains unclear. This CDR3 contains 13 residues. V lost 2 bases to trimming and J lost 7 bases, with 14 bases between them. Germline V lookup: CDR1 DFQATT, CDR2 SNEGSKA (reference sequence). The CDR3 DNA is TGCAGTGCTAGACCGGGCGTTAAATTTGAAGCTTTCTTT. Protein sequence: CSARPGVKFEAFF.

V and J are TRBV30 and TRBJ1-6, with 8 bases fitting TRBD1. CDR3 size: 13 residues. Trimming removed 7 bases from V and 6 bases from J; junction bases left unmatched: 5. The germline CDR1 and CDR2 sequences are GTSNPN and SVGIG (reference sequence). Here the CDR3 DNA reads TGTGCCTTGAACAGGGGGTTTAATTCACCCCTCCACTTT. Translation gives CALNRGFNSPLHF.

In this sample, this clonotype turned up a few times. This chain connects TRBV12-3 or TRBV12-4 to TRBJ1-3; D is ambiguous. Trimming removed 1 base at V and 5 bases at J, with 0 bases between. The CDR3 consists of 11 residues. The CDR3 DNA sequence: TGTGCCAGCAGTTTAGGAAACACCATATATTTT. Translation: CASSLGNTIYF.

This clonotype was seen more than once but under ten times. The V call is TRBV12-5, the J call TRBJ2-5, with D possibly being TRBD2 (5 bases). Germline CDR1 reads LGHNT; CDR2 reads FRNRAP. This CDR3 has 17 amino acids. V was trimmed by 5 bases and J by 1 base, leaving 20 bases between them. As DNA, the CDR3 is TGTGCTAGTGGTCCCCCGACCGGCCGAGGGAGCCAAGAGACCCAGTACTTC. Translating it yields CASGPPTGRGSQETQYF. Together with reference TRBV12-5 and TRBJ2-5, the CDR3 gives the full variable domain: DARVTQTPRHKVTEMGQEVTMRCQPILGHNTVFWYRQTMMQGLELLAYFRNRAPLDDSGMPKDRFSAEMPDATLATLKIQPSEPRDSAVYFCASGPPTGRGSQETQYFGPGTRLLVL.

This clonotype has just a few counts. The V gene is TRBV28, the J gene TRBJ2-5; 7 bases match TRBD2. V lost 4 bases to trimming and J lost 5 bases; unmatched junction nucleotides: 10. The CDR3 length is 15 residues. Germline loops: CDR1 MDHEN, CDR2 SYDVKM. This CDR3 is CASSSGGSGTETQYF. CDR3 nucleotide sequence: TGTGCCAGCAGTTCGGGCGGGAGCGGTACGGAGACCCAGTACTTC.

At least ten counts were recorded for this clonotype. The V and J genes are TRBV12-3 or TRBV12-4 and TRBJ2-5, with a possible D match to TRBD1 (5 bases). The CDR3 loop spans 14 amino acids. V lost 5 bases, J lost 5 bases, and 15 bases lay in between. The CDR3 sequence: CASSPTGVGETQYF. CDR3 DNA sequence: TGTGCCAGCAGTCCTACAGGAGTCGGGGAGACCCAGTACTTC.

This clonotype was counted at least ten times. The J gene is TRBJ2-5, the V gene TRBV12-3 or TRBV12-4; no definite D call. V was trimmed by 5 bases and J by 4 bases, leaving 8 bases between them. CDR3 length equals 12 residues. CDR3 sequence reads: CASSPRRETQYF. In DNA form, the CDR3 reads TGTGCCAGCAGTCCCCGACGAGAGACCCAGTACTTC.

This clonotype was seen more than once but under ten times. The chain couples TRBV5-1 to TRBJ2-1; weak D call: TRBD2 (6 bases). Trimming left V 4 bases short and J 4 bases short, with 18 bases between. Germline values: CDR1 SGHRS, CDR2 YFSETQ. The length of the CDR3 is 16 residues. CDR3 in DNA: TGCGCCAGCAGCGCCGGAGGGGATCCCACGTACAATGAGCAGTTCTTC. Protein product: CASSAGGDPTYNEQFF. Supplemented by reference TRBV5-1 and TRBJ2-1, the full variable domain reads KAGVTQTPRYLIKTRGQQVTLSCSPISGHRSVSWYQQTPGQGLQFLFEYFSETQRNKGNFPGRFSGRQFSNSRSEMNVSTLELGDSALYLCASSAGGDPTYNEQFFGPGTRLTVL.